Listed below are T cell receptor beta chains from one sample, sequenced in a study of blood T cell repertoires in COVID-19. Profiled with immunoSEQ multiplex PCR; TCRdb holds only in-frame clones, not every one. The data contain a few hundred thousand clones, around 87% of them seen just once; the ten biggest clones take up approximately 1.2%. The sequencing input was PBMCs or T cells enriched from blood (not recorded which). These TCRs come from a man aged 30-40 years who had recovered from COVID-19. Each CDR3 is given with its conserved first and last residue. Fields, in order: J gene, clone size, V gene, D gene, CDR3 DNA, CDR3 protein. The D gene is left open where the match is weak. For some rows the clone size is stated as once, few or many, or as a class when expanded; others skip it.

TRBJ2-2 | NA | TRBV5-1 | TRBD2 | TGCGCCAGCAGTCGGCTAGCGGGGGCCGGGAACACCGGGGAGCTGTTTTTT | CASSRLAGAGNTGELFF
TRBJ1-4 | NA | TRBV5-6 | NA | TGTGCCAGCAGCCTCGGGGATTTTAATGAAAAACTGTTTTTT | CASSLGDFNEKLFF
TRBJ2-7 | NA | TRBV18 | NA | TGTGCCAGCTCACCATCTACGGGTTACGAGCAGTACTTC | CASSPSTGYEQYF
TRBJ2-1 | NA | TRBV11-3 | TRBD2 | TGTGCCAGCAGCTTAGTGGGAGGACTAGCGGGGGGTGAGCAGTTCTTC | CASSLVGGLAGGEQFF
TRBJ1-1 | NA | TRBV30 | NA | TGTGCCTGGAGGGAACCAGGGAACACTGAAGCTTTCTTT | CAWREPGNTEAFF
TRBJ1-1 | few | TRBV27 | NA | TGTGCCAGCAGTTCCCTGGAGGGGCCTGAAGCTTTCTTT | CASSSLEGPEAFF
TRBJ1-1 | NA | TRBV4-3 | NA | TGCGCCAGCAGCCAAGAAATAGAGGGCGAAGCTTTCTTT | CASSQEIEGEAFF
TRBJ2-7 | NA | TRBV5-1 | TRBD2 | TGCGCCAGCAGCTTTGCGACTAGCGGGGATCACGAGCAGTACTTC | CASSFATSGDHEQYF
TRBJ2-2 | NA | TRBV4-3 | NA | TGCGCCAGCAGCCAACACCGAGACACCGGGGAGCTGTTTTTT | CASSQHRDTGELFF
TRBJ1-2 | NA | TRBV7-3 | NA | TGTGCCAGCAGCGGAGGAGGCTATGGCTACACCTTC | CASSGGGYGYTF
TRBJ2-7 | NA | TRBV10-3 | TRBD1 | TGTGCCATCAGGGGGAGACAGGGAGTGGACGAGCAGTACTTC | CAIRGRQGVDEQYF
TRBJ2-5 | NA | TRBV7-3 | NA | TGTGCCAGCAGCCTGGGGCTACATGGCCAAGAGACCCAGTACTTC | CASSLGLHGQETQYF
TRBJ1-2 | NA | TRBV25-1 | NA | TGTGCCAGCAGTGACCCCGCAGGCCCTGGCTACACCTTC | CASSDPAGPGYTF
TRBJ2-4 | NA | TRBV19 | NA | TGTGCCAGTAGGGGGCCGAAAAACATTCAGTACTTC | CASRGPKNIQYF
TRBJ2-1 | NA | TRBV7-2 | TRBD1 | TGTGCCAGCAGCTTGGCGGGACAGGGGTACAATGAGCAGTTCTTC | CASSLAGQGYNEQFF
TRBJ2-2 | NA | TRBV3-1/TRBV3-2 | TRBD2 | TGTGCCAGCAGCCAAGGCGGGAGGAACACCGGGGAGCTGTTTTTT | CASSQGGRNTGELFF
TRBJ2-5 | NA | TRBV12-3/TRBV12-4 | NA | TGTGCCAGCAGTTTCGGAGAGACCCAGTACTTC | CASSFGETQYF
TRBJ2-7 | once | TRBV7-9 | NA | TGTGCCAGCAGCTTGATTAAGGGTACAGGCGAGCAGTACTTC | CASSLIKGTGEQYF
TRBJ2-3 | once | TRBV7-2 | NA | TGTGCCAGCAGCGCCACGGGAGATACGCAGTATTTT | CASSATGDTQYF
TRBJ1-5 | many | TRBV5-5 | NA | TGTGCCAGCAGCTTTCTTGGAGGGAGCAATCAGCCCCAGCATTTT | CASSFLGGSNQPQHF
TRBJ1-4 | NA | TRBV5-1 | NA | TGCGCCAGCAGCCAGGTTTCAGCGGCTAATGAAAAACTGTTTTTT | CASSQVSAANEKLFF
TRBJ2-3 | NA | TRBV7-6 | NA | TGTGCCAGCACCACGCGGGGTTTCACAGATACGCAGTATTTT | CASTTRGFTDTQYF
TRBJ2-3 | NA | TRBV18 | NA | TGTGCCAGCTCACCCGACAGCAGCACAGATACGCAGTATTTT | CASSPDSSTDTQYF
TRBJ1-2 | once | TRBV5-1 | TRBD1 | TGCGCCAGCACAAGGACAGGGAACTATGGCTACACCTTC | CASTRTGNYGYTF
TRBJ2-7 | NA | TRBV5-6 | TRBD1 | TGTGCCAGCAGCTTGCCGGGACAGGCTCACTCCTACGAGCAGTACTTC | CASSLPGQAHSYEQYF
TRBJ1-1 | NA | TRBV7-9 | TRBD1 | TGTGCCAGCAGCTTAGGGACAGGGGATTTCCGTATCACTGAAGCTTTCTTT | CASSLGTGDFRITEAFF
TRBJ2-7 | NA | TRBV6-5 | NA | TGTGCCAGCAGTTACTCGGTTCAGGGAAGGGGTAACGAGCAGTACTTC | CASSYSVQGRGNEQYF
TRBJ1-6 | NA | TRBV30 | NA | TGTGCCTGGAGGAGGATTACTACATCGTTTCCCATATATGGTTCACCCCTCCACTTT | CAWRRITTSFPIYGSPLHF
TRBJ1-1 | NA | TRBV2 | NA | TGTGCCAGCAGTCAACAGGTGAACACTGAAGCTTTCTTT | CASSQQVNTEAFF
TRBJ1-5 | NA | TRBV19 | NA | TGTGCCAGTAGCTTCCCAACAGGGACTCAGCCCCAGCATTTT | CASSFPTGTQPQHF
TRBJ1-1 | NA | TRBV6-5 | NA | TGTGCCAGCAGCGGTGGCACTGAAGCTTTCTTT | CASSGGTEAFF
TRBJ2-3 | NA | TRBV10-1 | TRBD2 | TGCGCCAGCACCGCGGGAATAGCGGGGGCAGATACGCAGTATTTT | CASTAGIAGADTQYF
TRBJ2-1 | NA | TRBV7-8 | TRBD2 | TGTGCCAGCAGCTTAACGGGGGGGTCCTACAATGAGCAGTTCTTC | CASSLTGGSYNEQFF
TRBJ1-5 | NA | TRBV19 | NA | TGTGCCAGTAGTATACAGGGGCAGGGACAGCCCCAGCATTTT | CASSIQGQGQPQHF
TRBJ1-3 | NA | TRBV5-1 | NA | TGCGCCAGCAGCTTGGACGGGTCGAGCTCTGGAAACACCATATATTTT | CASSLDGSSSGNTIYF
TRBJ2-2 | NA | TRBV19 | NA | TGTGCCAGTAGTGACCTAGAGAGCAACGGGGAGCTGTTTTTT | CASSDLESNGELFF
TRBJ1-6 | once | TRBV5-1 | TRBD1 | TGCGCCAGCAGCGAGGGACAGGGCAGGGCCCTCCACTTT | CASSEGQGRALHF
TRBJ1-2 | NA | TRBV10-1 | TRBD1 | TGCGCCAGCAGTTCTCGGACAGGGGAGGGCTACACCTTC | CASSSRTGEGYTF
TRBJ1-4 | NA | TRBV6-6 | NA | TGTGCCAGCAGCCTCAACGAAGGGGGTTATGAAAAACTGTTTTTT | CASSLNEGGYEKLFF
TRBJ1-6 | NA | TRBV20-1 | NA | TGCAGTGCTAGTGTGGACAGCTCCTATAATTCACCCCTCCACTTT | CSASVDSSYNSPLHF
TRBJ2-7 | NA | TRBV10-2 | NA | TGCGCCAGCAGCGGCCCCGGAGGGAGCGAGCAGTACTTC | CASSGPGGSEQYF
TRBJ2-5 | NA | TRBV7-9 | NA | TGTGCCAGCAGACCACCCAGGGGACGTGAGACCCAGTACTTC | CASRPPRGRETQYF
TRBJ1-4 | once | TRBV19 | TRBD1 | TGTGCCATCAGCCCGACAGGGCGAAACGAAAAACTGTTTTTT | CAISPTGRNEKLFF
TRBJ1-6 | NA | TRBV7-9 | TRBD1 | TGTGCCAGCAGCTTGCGGGGACAGGGGGCGGTTATCAATTCACCCCTCCACTTT | CASSLRGQGAVINSPLHF
TRBJ1-4 | NA | TRBV9 | NA | TGTGCCAGCAGCCCCCTCGGGGGGGATACTGAAAAACTGTTTTTT | CASSPLGGDTEKLFF
TRBJ2-3 | NA | TRBV6-5 | NA | TGTGCCAGCAAGCGGGCCAGCACAGATACGCAGTATTTT | CASKRASTDTQYF
TRBJ1-1 | NA | TRBV5-6 | TRBD1 | TGTGCCAGCAGCTTGGTTTCGGTGACAGGGGGCGCAGGCACTGAAGCTTTCTTT | CASSLVSVTGGAGTEAFF